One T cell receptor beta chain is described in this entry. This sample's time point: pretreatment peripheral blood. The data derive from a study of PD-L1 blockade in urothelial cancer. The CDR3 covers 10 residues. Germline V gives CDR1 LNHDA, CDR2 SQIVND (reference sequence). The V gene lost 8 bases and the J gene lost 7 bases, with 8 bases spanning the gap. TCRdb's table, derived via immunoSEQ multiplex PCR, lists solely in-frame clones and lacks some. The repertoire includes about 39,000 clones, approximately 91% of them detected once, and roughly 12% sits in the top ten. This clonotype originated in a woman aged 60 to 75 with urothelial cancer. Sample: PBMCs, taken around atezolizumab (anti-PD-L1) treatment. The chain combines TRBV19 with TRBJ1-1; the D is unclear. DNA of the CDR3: TGTGCCAGTGCCGAGGGTGAAGCTTTCTTT. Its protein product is CASAEGEAFF.